This T cell receptor (beta chain) was identified in a study of blood T cell repertoires in COVID-19. As for the study in general: Both acute and convalescent COVID-19 samples were obtained from the United States, Italy and Spain. The cDNA or gDNA used as material had been derived from T cells, B-cell-depleted T cells, or PBMCs.

Under the authors' procedure: Amplification of reference gene primers was used by the study to estimate nucleated cell counts. Clones were read by immunoSEQ multiplex PCR, and TCRdb kept only the in-frame ones, dropping some. That table gives V, J and clone size, and the DNA gave D and trimming. Seen here are fewer than 300,000 clones, 83% observed once, and the top ten hold approximately 5.3%. This CDR3 contains 15 residues. Germline values: CDR1 MNHEY, CDR2 SVGAGI. Trimming took 4 bases from V and 2 from J; bases not matched to a gene: 3. The sequenced material came from peripheral blood. This TCR came from a man older than 75 with acute or convalescent COVID-19. The rearrangement joins TRBV6-5 to TRBJ2-7; 12 bases fit TRBD2. CDR3 in amino acids: CASSFGTSGPYEQYF. In nucleotides, the CDR3 is TGTGCCAGCAGTTTCGGGACTAGCGGGCCCTACGAGCAGTACTTC.